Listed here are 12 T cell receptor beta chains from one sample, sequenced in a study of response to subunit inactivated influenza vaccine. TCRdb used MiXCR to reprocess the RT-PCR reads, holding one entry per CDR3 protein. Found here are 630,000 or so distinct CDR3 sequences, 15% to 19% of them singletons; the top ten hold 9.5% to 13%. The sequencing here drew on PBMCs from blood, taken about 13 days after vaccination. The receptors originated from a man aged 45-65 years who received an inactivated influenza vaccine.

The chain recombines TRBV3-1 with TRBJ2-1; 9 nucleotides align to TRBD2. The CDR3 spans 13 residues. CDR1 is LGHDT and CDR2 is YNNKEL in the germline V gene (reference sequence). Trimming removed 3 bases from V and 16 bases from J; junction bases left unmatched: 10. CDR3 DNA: TGTGCCAGCAGCCATAGCGGGGGCGACAAGGGATTCTTC. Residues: CASSHSGGDKGFF.

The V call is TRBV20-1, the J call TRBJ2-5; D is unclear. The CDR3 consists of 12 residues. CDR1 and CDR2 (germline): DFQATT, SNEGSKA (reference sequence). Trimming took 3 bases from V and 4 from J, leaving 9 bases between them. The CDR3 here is CSASFSGETQYF. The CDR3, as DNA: TGCAGTGCTAGTTTCTCCGGAGAGACCCAGTACTTC.

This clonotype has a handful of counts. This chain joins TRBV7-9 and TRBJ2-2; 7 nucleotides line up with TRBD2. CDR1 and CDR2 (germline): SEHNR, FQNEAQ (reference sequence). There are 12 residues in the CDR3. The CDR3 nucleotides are TGTGGGACTAGAAGGAACACCGGGGAGCTGTTTTTT. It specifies CGTRRNTGELFF.

The CDR3 protein is CSASRRDRGTGELFF. The CDR3 coding sequence is TGCAGTGCTAGTCGCCGGGACAGGGGGACCGGGGAGCTGTTTTTT. The chain is built from TRBV20-1 and TRBJ2-2; 11 nucleotides agree with TRBD1. The germline V gene has CDR1 DFQATT and CDR2 SNEGSKA (reference sequence). The CDR3 is 15 amino acids. V shed 3 bases and J 5 bases; nucleotides not matched to a gene: 5.

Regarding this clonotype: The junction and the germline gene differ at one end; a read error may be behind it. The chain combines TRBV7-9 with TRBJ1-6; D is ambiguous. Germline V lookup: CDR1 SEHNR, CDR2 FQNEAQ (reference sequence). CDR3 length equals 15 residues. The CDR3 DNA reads TGTGCCAGCAGCTTAGTGGCCGGAGTTGGTTCTCCCCTCCTCTTT. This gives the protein CASSLVAGVGSPLLF.

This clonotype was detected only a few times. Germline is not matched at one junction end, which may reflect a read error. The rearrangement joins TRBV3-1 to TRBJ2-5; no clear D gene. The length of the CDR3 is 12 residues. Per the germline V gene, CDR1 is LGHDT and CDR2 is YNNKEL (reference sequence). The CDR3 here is CASSQEGEPQYF. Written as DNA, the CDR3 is TGTGCCAGCAGCCAAGAAGGAGAGCCCCAGTACTTC.

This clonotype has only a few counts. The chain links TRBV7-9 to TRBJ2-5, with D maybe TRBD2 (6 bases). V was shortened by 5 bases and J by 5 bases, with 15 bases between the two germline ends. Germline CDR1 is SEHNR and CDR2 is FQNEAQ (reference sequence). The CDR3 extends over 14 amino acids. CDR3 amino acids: CASSTGLGAETQYF. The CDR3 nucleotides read TGTGCCAGCAGCACGGGACTTGGCGCGGAGACCCAGTACTTC. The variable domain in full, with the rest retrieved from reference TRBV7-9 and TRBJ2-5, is DTGVSQNPRHKITKRGQNVTFRCDPISEHNRLYWYRQTLGQGPEFLTYFQNEAQLEKSRLLSDRFSAERPKGSFSTLEIQRTEQGDSAMYLCASSTGLGAETQYFGPGTRLLVL.

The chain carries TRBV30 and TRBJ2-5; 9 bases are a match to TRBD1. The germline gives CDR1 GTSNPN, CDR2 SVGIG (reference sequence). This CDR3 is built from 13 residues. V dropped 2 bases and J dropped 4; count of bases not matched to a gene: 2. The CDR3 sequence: CAWSRDRVETQYF. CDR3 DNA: TGTGCCTGGAGTAGGGACAGGGTAGAGACCCAGTACTTC.

CDR3 amino acids: CASRGLAGARAGELFF. The CDR3 coding sequence is TGTGCCAGCAGGGGACTAGCGGGGGCCAGGGCCGGGGAGCTGTTTTTT. The chain carries TRBV12-3 or TRBV12-4 and TRBJ2-2; 14 bases align to TRBD2. This CDR3 region has 16 residues. The trim removed 6 bases at V and 6 bases at J, leaving 6 bases unmatched.

The CDR3 DNA sequence: TGTGCCAGTAGTATATCGGGACAGAACTCCTACGAGCAGTACTTC. Its protein product is CASSISGQNSYEQYF. The chain uses TRBV19 and TRBJ2-7, with 7 bases fitting TRBD1. CDR3 length: 15 residues. Germline trimming cut 2 bases from V and 0 bases from J; bases unmatched to any gene: 4. Germline loops: CDR1 LNHDA, CDR2 SQIVND (reference sequence).

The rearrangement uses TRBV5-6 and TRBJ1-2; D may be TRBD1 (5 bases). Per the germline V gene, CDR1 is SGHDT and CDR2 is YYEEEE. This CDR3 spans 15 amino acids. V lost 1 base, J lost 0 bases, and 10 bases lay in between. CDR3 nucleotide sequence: TGTGCCAGCAGCTTGATGGGGCGGCCTAACTATGGCTACACCTTC. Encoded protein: CASSLMGRPNYGYTF.

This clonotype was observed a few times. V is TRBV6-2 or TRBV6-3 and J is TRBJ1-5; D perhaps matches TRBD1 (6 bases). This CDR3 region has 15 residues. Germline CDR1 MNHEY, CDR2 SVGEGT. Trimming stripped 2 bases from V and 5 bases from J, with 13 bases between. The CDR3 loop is CASSYRIGGHQPQHF. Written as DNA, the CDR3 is TGTGCCAGCAGTTACCGTATCGGGGGCCATCAGCCCCAGCATTTT.